What follows are 27 T cell receptor beta chains derived from one specimen sequenced in a study of blood T cell repertoires in COVID-19 (dated by TCRdb to the early 2020s). Libraries were constructed by the immunoSEQ multiplex PCR assay. TCRdb stores this immuneACCESS table with in-frame sequences only. Part of the clones is absent; in the studies checked, under half of the shortfall reflects unresolved V genes, and no reason is known for the rest. Across this sample there are hundreds of thousands of clones, with under 90% seen only once. The ten largest clones capture about 5.2% of the sample. Sequenced material: PBMCs or T cells enriched from blood (not recorded which). These receptors came from a man in his fifties or sixties who had recovered from COVID-19.

This clone was found a few times. The rearrangement links TRBV11-2 to TRBJ1-6, with no clear D. The CDR3 covers 13 residues. Germline V gene lookup returns CDR1 SGHAT and CDR2 FQNNGV. Between the trimmed V and J ends, which lost 5 bases and 7 bases, there was a span of 9 bases. CDR3 DNA: TGTGCCAGCAGCACAACGGGGAATTCACCCCTCCACTTT. Translation gives CASSTTGNSPLHF.

V is TRBV5-1 and J is TRBJ2-2; no clear D. Germline loops: CDR1 SGHRS, CDR2 YFSETQ. The CDR3 runs to 14 residues. Between the trimmed V and J ends, which lost 4 bases and 2 bases, there was a span of 9 bases. CDR3 coding DNA: TGCGCCAGCAGCGCAACCACAAACACCGGGGAGCTGTTTTTT. Translated, it gives CASSATTNTGELFF.

The rearrangement uses TRBV7-6 and TRBJ2-3; the match to TRBD1 covers 8 bases. The CDR3 extends over 15 amino acids. With V trimmed by 5 bases and J by 2 bases, 6 bases remained unmatched. The germline gives CDR1 SGHVS, CDR2 FNYEAQ. The CDR3 is CASSARTGYTDTQYF. The CDR3 nucleotides are TGTGCCAGCAGCGCCCGGACAGGGTACACAGATACGCAGTATTTT. Complete variable domain (other parts from reference TRBV7-6 and TRBJ2-3): GAGVSQSPRYKVTKRGQDVALRCDPISGHVSLYWYRQALGQGPEFLTYFNYEAQQDKSGLPNDRFSAERPEGSISTLTIQRTEQRDSAMYRCASSARTGYTDTQYFGPGTRLTVL.

V and J are TRBV19 and TRBJ1-1; D is possibly TRBD1 (5 bases). There are 15 residues in the CDR3. Germline loops: CDR1 LNHDA, CDR2 SQIVND (reference sequence). Trimming left V 7 bases short and J 1 base short, with 16 bases between. In DNA form, the CDR3 reads TGTGCCAGTACCGCCCTAGGCAGGGCGAACACTGAAGCTTTCTTT. This sequence encodes CASTALGRANTEAFF.

The V call is TRBV6-5, the J call TRBJ2-7; TRBD1 agrees at 9 bases. Germline V gene sequence: CDR1 MNHEY, CDR2 SVGAGI. This CDR3 comprises 14 residues. After removal of 3 bases from V and 4 bases from J, the junction contained 4 bases not matched to a gene. Here the CDR3 DNA reads TGTGCCAGCAGTTATCGACAGGGGGTATACGAGCAGTACTTC. Residues: CASSYRQGVYEQYF.

For the CDR3, the DNA is TGTGCCAGCAGCTTATACCCCCCGGAGACTAGCGGGAACACCGGGGAGCTGTTTTTT. Amino acid sequence: CASSLYPPETSGNTGELFF. This chain uses TRBV7-3 with TRBJ2-2; 9 nucleotides line up with TRBD2. Trimming removed 2 bases from V and 1 base from J; junction bases left unmatched: 11. The CDR3 is 19 amino acids. CDR1 is SGHTA and CDR2 is FQGTGA in the germline V gene. The whole variable domain, filled in from reference TRBV7-3 and TRBJ2-2, reads GAGVSQTPSNKVTEKGKYVELRCDPISGHTALYWYRQSLGQGPEFLIYFQGTGAADDSGLPNDRFFAVRPEGSVSTLKIQRTERGDSAVYLCASSLYPPETSGNTGELFFGEGSRLTVL.

Turning to this clone: Additional DNA sequences in this sample encode the identical CDR3. The chain couples TRBV5-6 to TRBJ2-7, with D possibly matching TRBD2 (5 bases). Germline V gene lookup returns CDR1 SGHDT and CDR2 YYEEEE. The CDR3 length is 13 residues. Trimming pared 0 bases from V and 4 bases from J, leaving 8 bases between. The CDR3, as DNA: TGTGCCAGCAGCTTGGATCGGACTTACGAGCAGTACTTC. Residues: CASSLDRTYEQYF.

This chain uses TRBV18 with TRBJ1-3, with D possibly being TRBD1 (5 bases). CDR1 and CDR2 from the germline V gene are KGHSH and LQKENI. The V and J ends lost 4 bases and 0 bases respectively, with 7 bases between them. This CDR3 has 14 amino acids. The CDR3 region is CASSQDISGNTIYF. CDR3 DNA: TGTGCCAGCTCACAGGACATCTCTGGAAACACCATATATTTT.

The chain combines TRBV6-5 with TRBJ1-5; no reliable D call. This CDR3 has 13 residues. Germline CDR1 reads MNHEY; CDR2 reads SVGAGI. Trimming pared 2 bases from V and 5 bases from J, leaving 7 bases between. CDR3 region: CASSYSGHQPQHF. DNA of the CDR3: TGTGCCAGCAGTTACAGTGGGCATCAGCCCCAGCATTTT.

This clone was found once. The chain carries TRBV28 and TRBJ2-7; D might be TRBD1 (5 bases). V was clipped by 7 bases and J by 0 bases, with 10 bases between them. Germline CDR1 and CDR2: MDHEN and SYDVKM. The CDR3 is 13 amino acids. The CDR3 DNA reads as TGTGCCAGCAAAGAGGACACCTCCTACGAGCAGTACTTC. This translates into CASKEDTSYEQYF.

The rearrangement links TRBV2 to TRBJ1-2; the D gene is possibly TRBD1 (5 bases). The CDR3 is 14 amino acids. V was clipped by 2 bases and J by 8 bases, with 15 bases between them. Germline V lookup: CDR1 SNHLY, CDR2 FYNNEI. CDR3 amino acids: CASSEILRVSGYTF. Here the CDR3 DNA reads TGTGCCAGCAGTGAAATCCTCAGGGTTTCGGGCTACACCTTC.

The V gene is TRBV28, the J gene TRBJ2-3; 7 bases are a match to TRBD2. Trimming removed 6 bases from V and 0 bases from J; junction bases left unmatched: 15. The germline V gene has CDR1 MDHEN and CDR2 SYDVKM. CDR3 length: 18 amino acids. The CDR3 spells CASSLGLAASPSTDTQYF. The CDR3, as DNA: TGTGCCAGCAGCTTAGGGCTAGCGGCCTCGCCTAGCACAGATACGCAGTATTTT.

The chain has TRBV3-1 (or the pseudogene TRBV3-2) and TRBJ2-3, with D unclear. Germline assignment: CDR1 LGHDT and CDR2 YNNKEL (reference sequence). The length of the CDR3 is 13 residues. Trimming took off 8 bases at V and 0 bases at J, with 9 bases between the two ends. The DNA of the CDR3 is TGTGCCAGCTATGGAGATAGCACAGATACGCAGTATTTT. Residues: CASYGDSTDTQYF.

This sequence joins TRBV11-1 and TRBJ2-1, with 8 bases lining up with TRBD1. CDR3 size: 13 residues. V was clipped by 1 base and J by 10 bases; unmatched bases: 3. CDR1 SGHAT and CDR2 FQDESV come from the germline V gene (reference sequence). CDR3 amino acids: CASSLVAGGEQFF. CDR3 DNA sequence: TGTGCCAGCAGCTTAGTTGCAGGGGGCGAGCAGTTCTTC. Filled out from reference TRBV11-1 and TRBJ2-1, the complete variable domain reads EAEVAQSPRYKITEKSQAVAFWCDPISGHATLYWYRQILGQGPELLVQFQDESVVDDSQLPKDRFSAERLKGVDSTLKIQPAELGDSAMYLCASSLVAGGEQFFGPGTRLTVL.

The chain joins TRBV5-4 to TRBJ2-5, with 7 bases fitting TRBD1. Germline CDR1 SGHNT, CDR2 YYREEE (reference sequence). The CDR3 contains 14 residues. V shed 4 bases, J shed 5 bases, and the junction held 8 bases outside the gene matches. Here the CDR3 DNA reads TGTGCCAGCAGCAGACGACAGGGACACGAGACCCAGTACTTC. Its protein product is CASSRRQGHETQYF.

The chain employs TRBV11-2 and TRBJ2-7; 7 nucleotides match TRBD1. The CDR3 has 13 residues. The V segment lost 3 bases and the J segment 3 bases; nucleotides outside the gene matches: 2. Germline CDR1 and CDR2: SGHAT and FQNNGV. The chain's CDR3 is CASSFGTDYEQYF. The CDR3 nucleotides are TGTGCCAGCAGCTTCGGGACAGACTACGAGCAGTACTTC.

This clone occurred once. The CDR3 nucleotides are TGTGCCAGCAGTTATAAACGGGGAGTGGTTGGCTACGAGCAGTACTTC. This encodes CASSYKRGVVGYEQYF. This sequence joins TRBV6-5 and TRBJ2-7, with D perhaps matching TRBD2 (5 bases). Germline-derived CDR1 and CDR2 are MNHEY and SVGAGI. The V end lost 3 bases, the J end lost 3 bases, and 18 bases lay between the germline ends. The CDR3 length is 16 residues.

This rearrangement joins TRBV5-5 to TRBJ2-3; D might be TRBD1 (5 bases). The CDR3 spans 16 residues. Trimming stripped 2 bases from V and 0 bases from J, with 13 bases between. Germline assignment: CDR1 SGHKS and CDR2 YYEKEE (reference sequence). CDR3 sequence reads: CASSLYGRASTDTQYF. The CDR3 region has the DNA TGTGCCAGCAGCTTATATGGCAGGGCTAGCACAGATACGCAGTATTTT. Filled out from reference TRBV5-5 and TRBJ2-3, the complete variable domain reads DAGVTQSPTHLIKTRGQQVTLRCSPISGHKSVSWYQQVLGQGPQFIFQYYEKEERGRGNFPDRFSARQFPNYSSELNVNALLLGDSALYLCASSLYGRASTDTQYFGPGTRLTVL.

This chain uses TRBV19 with TRBJ1-3, with 7 bases fitting TRBD1. The CDR3 has 16 residues. J gave up 0 bases and V 6 bases, and 8 bases lay outside the gene matches. Germline CDR1 and CDR2: LNHDA and SQIVND (reference sequence). In DNA, the CDR3 is TGTGCCAGTAGCAAACAGGGGTCCTACTCTGGAAACACCATATATTTT. It is translated as CASSKQGSYSGNTIYF.

CDR3 sequence (DNA): TGTGCCAGCAGCTCCGGGATTACGTCCTACAATGAGCAGTTCTTC. It translates to CASSSGITSYNEQFF. J is TRBJ2-1 and V is TRBV7-2; maybe TRBD2 (5 bases). Trimming left V 4 bases short and J 1 base short, with 11 bases between. Germline V CDR1 and CDR2: SGHTA, FQGNSA. This CDR3 contains 15 residues.

The V call is TRBV12-3 or TRBV12-4, the J call TRBJ1-2; TRBD1 is a possible D gene (6 bases). CDR3 length: 13 amino acids. Trimming removed 5 bases from V and 8 bases from J, with 15 bases in between. CDR3 region: CASSVQGIGGYTF. The CDR3 bases are TGTGCCAGCAGTGTCCAGGGGATCGGCGGCTACACCTTC.

The chain combines TRBV10-3 with TRBJ2-3, with 14 nucleotides matching TRBD2. The CDR3 length is 18 residues. V lost 3 bases, J lost 1 base, and 6 bases stayed unmatched. Germline loops: CDR1 ENHRY, CDR2 SYGVKD. For the CDR3, the DNA is TGTGCCATCAGTGAATCTGGACTAGCGGGAGGCGGCACAGATACGCAGTATTTT. It translates to CAISESGLAGGGTDTQYF.

The chain is built from TRBV15 and TRBJ2-7; TRBD1 might be the D (6 bases). The CDR3 is 13 amino acids. Germline V lookup: CDR1 LNHNV, CDR2 YYDKDF (reference sequence). Trimming cost V 1 base and J 7 bases, with 11 bases left between them. CDR3 region: CATSRGGQREQYF. CDR3 nucleotide sequence: TGTGCCACCAGCAGAGGGGGACAACGGGAGCAGTACTTC. Based on the CDR3 plus reference TRBV15 and TRBJ2-7, the full variable domain is DAMVIQNPRYQVTQFGKPVTLSCSQTLNHNVMYWYQQKSSQAPKLLFHYYDKDFNNEADTPDNFQSRRPNTSFCFLDIRSPGLGDTAMYLCATSRGGQREQYFGPGTRLTVT.

This clone was counted a single time. This CDR3 reads CASSIGRGDQPQHF. The CDR3 DNA follows: TGTGCCAGTAGTATTGGCAGGGGAGATCAGCCCCAGCATTTT. The chain carries TRBV19 and TRBJ1-5; maybe TRBD1 (6 bases). CDR3 length: 14 residues. Per germline, CDR1 LNHDA and CDR2 SQIVND (reference sequence). The V and J ends lost 3 bases and 5 bases respectively, with 11 bases between them.

The chain uses TRBV29-1 and TRBJ1-2, with D uncertain. Trimming removed 0 bases from V and 5 bases from J, with 7 bases in between. Germline CDR1 and CDR2: SQVTM and ANQGSEA. The CDR3 length is 12 residues. The CDR3 spells CSVEDQEYGYTF. The CDR3 DNA is TGCAGCGTTGAAGATCAGGAATATGGCTACACCTTC.

The chain couples TRBV28 to TRBJ1-5; 7 bases map to TRBD1. The V segment lost 7 bases and the J segment 3 bases; nucleotides outside the gene matches: 6. This CDR3 spans 14 amino acids. Germline V gene lookup returns CDR1 MDHEN and CDR2 SYDVKM. CDR3 region: CASTQGGSNQPQHF. The CDR3, as DNA: TGTGCCAGCACCCAGGGGGGTTCCAATCAGCCCCAGCATTTT.

This chain links TRBV30 with TRBJ2-1; the match to TRBD2 covers 8 bases. The CDR3 runs 16 residues. With V trimmed by 5 bases and J by 0 bases, 9 bases remained unmatched. Germline CDR1 and CDR2: GTSNPN and SVGIG (reference sequence). The CDR3 here is CAWCTLLAGSYNEQFF. In nucleotides, the CDR3 is TGTGCCTGGTGTACCCTCCTAGCGGGCTCCTACAATGAGCAGTTCTTC.